Listed below are T cell receptor beta chains from one sample, sequenced in a study of cytomegalovirus exposure and HLA in healthy donors. Assay used: immunoSEQ multiplex PCR; TCRdb lists only in-frame clones, some missing. The data show about 82,000 clones, roughly 93% seen once. Sequencing used PBMCs. The source of these receptors is a young man in good health and CMV-seronegative. The CDR3 runs from the conserved cysteine through the conserved F or W. Fields, in order: clone size, D gene, V gene, J gene, CDR3 protein, CDR3 DNA. D genes are given only for firm matches. The size of a clone is reported for some rows only, either as once, few or many, or as a class for expanded clones.

>.|TRBD1|TRBV6-5|TRBJ1-1
CATQDRQGTEAFF
TGTGCCACCCAGGACAGGCAGGGCACTGAAGCTTTCTTT
>.|TRBD2|TRBV30|TRBJ2-7
CAWSRDRLAASSYEQYF
TGTGCCTGGAGTAGAGACCGACTAGCGGCGAGCTCCTACGAGCAGTACTTC
>.|TRBD1|TRBV7-2|TRBJ1-2
CASSSDRGLYGYTF
TGTGCCAGCAGCTCGGACAGGGGGCTCTATGGCTACACCTTC
>.|.|TRBV5-4|TRBJ2-7
CASSLKGSVVEQYF
TGTGCCAGCAGCTTGAAAGGTAGCGTGGTAGAGCAGTACTTC
>.|.|TRBV23-1|TRBJ1-3
CASSPGVLEYSGNTIYF
TGCGCCAGCTCACCGGGGGTACTTGAATACTCTGGAAACACCATATATTTT
>.|TRBD1|TRBV27|TRBJ1-1
CASSTGSTEAFF
TGTGCCAGCTCGACAGGGAGCACTGAAGCTTTCTTT
>.|TRBD2|TRBV5-1|TRBJ2-1
CASGALAGFYNEQFF
TGCGCCAGCGGCGCACTAGCGGGATTTTACAATGAGCAGTTCTTC
>.|.|TRBV7-8|TRBJ1-1
CASSLGIMNTEAFF
TGTGCCAGCAGCTTAGGTATTATGAACACTGAAGCTTTCTTT
>.|TRBD1|TRBV6-1|TRBJ1-4
CASSEVQGAYEKLFF
TGTGCCAGCAGTGAAGTACAGGGGGCATATGAAAAACTGTTTTTT
>.|.|TRBV11-3|TRBJ1-1
CASSLRDTEAFF
TGTGCCAGCAGCTTGAGGGACACTGAAGCTTTCTTT
>.|.|TRBV4-1|TRBJ2-7
CASSTVGANYEQYF
TGCGCCAGCAGCACGGTTGGGGCCAACTACGAGCAGTACTTC
>few|.|TRBV18|TRBJ1-5
CASSPSSGYSNQPQHF
TGTGCCAGCTCACCAAGCTCGGGTTATAGCAATCAGCCCCAGCATTTT
>few|.|TRBV6-4|TRBJ2-1
CASSDSGDSSNEQFF
TGTGCCAGCAGTGACTCGGGGGACTCCTCCAATGAGCAGTTCTTC
>.|TRBD2|TRBV7-2|TRBJ2-7
CASSGSGRHYEQYF
TGTGCCAGCAGCGGTAGCGGGAGACATTACGAGCAGTACTTC
>.|.|TRBV27|TRBJ1-5
CASRTQGSNQPQHF
TGTGCCAGCAGAACCCAGGGTAGCAATCAGCCCCAGCATTTT
>.|.|TRBV2|TRBJ1-6
CASSPDIHSSPLHF
TGTGCCAGCAGTCCGGACATTCATAGTTCACCCCTCCACTTT
>.|TRBD2|TRBV29-1|TRBJ2-5
CSGGGFQETQYF
TGCAGCGGGGGGGGTTTCCAAGAGACCCAGTACTTC
>once|TRBD2|TRBV7-8|TRBJ2-2
CASSSYILRLAGSFANTGELFF
TGTGCCAGCAGCTCATATATACTGAGACTAGCGGGGTCGTTCGCGAACACCGGGGAGCTGTTTTTT
>.|.|TRBV7-2|TRBJ1-2
CASRVPGSNYGYTF
TGTGCCAGCAGGGTCCCGGGGTCGAACTATGGCTACACCTTC
>.|.|TRBV14|TRBJ2-7
CASRSSGLASYEQYF
TGTGCCAGCAGGTCCTCCGGGCTAGCGTCCTACGAGCAGTACTTC
>.|.|TRBV7-9|TRBJ2-7
CASSLLYEQYF
TGTGCCAGCAGCTTACTATACGAGCAGTACTTC
>.|TRBD1|TRBV7-2|TRBJ1-1
CASSLGQGRKGPEAFF
TGTGCCAGCAGCCTAGGACAGGGCCGAAAGGGCCCTGAAGCTTTCTTT
>once|TRBD1|TRBV11-2|TRBJ1-2
CASSPRGTQGNYGYTF
TGTGCCAGCAGCCCGCGGGGCACACAGGGGAACTATGGCTACACCTTC
>.|TRBD2|TRBV19|TRBJ2-3
CATQSGSGTDTQYF
TGTGCCACCCAGAGCGGGAGTGGGACAGATACGCAGTATTTT
>.|.|TRBV11-2|TRBJ1-5
CASSLWEDQPQHF
TGTGCCAGCAGCTTGTGGGAGGATCAGCCCCAGCATTTT
>once|TRBD2|TRBV6-4|TRBJ2-7
CASRDGLAGFYAYEQYF
TGTGCCAGCAGAGACGGACTAGCGGGGTTTTACGCCTACGAGCAGTACTTC
>.|TRBD1|TRBV14|TRBJ2-2
CASSQARGLNTGELFF
TGTGCCAGCAGCCAAGCAAGGGGGCTAAACACCGGGGAGCTGTTTTTT
>.|.|TRBV18|TRBJ1-4
CASSHRQNSNEKLFF
TGTGCCAGCTCCCACCGACAGAACTCTAATGAAAAACTGTTTTTT
>.|.|TRBV10-2|TRBJ2-7
CASSERDFPAYEQYF
TGCGCCAGCAGTGAGAGGGACTTCCCAGCCTACGAGCAGTACTTC
>.|.|TRBV11-2|TRBJ1-2
CASSQRGGGYTF
TGTGCCAGCAGCCAGAGAGGGGGAGGCTACACCTTC
>.|.|TRBV2|TRBJ2-2
CASSEPRGDTGELFF
TGTGCCAGCAGTGAACCCCGCGGGGACACCGGGGAGCTGTTTTTT
>.|.|TRBV4-1|TRBJ1-2
CASSQRGGVLYGYTF
TGCGCCAGCAGCCAAAGGGGGGGGGTACTCTATGGCTACACCTTC
>.|.|TRBV5-6|TRBJ1-1
CASSSYSLHTEAFF
TGTGCCAGCAGCTCTTACAGTCTTCACACTGAAGCTTTCTTT
>.|.|TRBV18|TRBJ2-7
CASSPQTGEVGEQYF
TGTGCCAGCTCACCACAGACAGGTGAGGTCGGGGAGCAGTACTTC
>.|TRBD1|TRBV29-1|TRBJ2-7
CSVDRTGGKMGQYF
TGCAGCGTGGACCGGACAGGCGGTAAAATGGGGCAGTACTTC
>.|TRBD1|TRBV4-1|TRBJ1-6
CASSQKDRVNNSPLHF
TGCGCCAGCAGCCAGAAGGACAGGGTCAATAATTCACCCCTCCACTTT
>.|.|TRBV10-2|TRBJ1-5
CASSPRQPREPQHF
TGCGCCAGCAGCCCACGACAGCCCCGCGAGCCCCAGCATTTT
>.|.|TRBV27|TRBJ2-1
CASSPARNEQFF
TGTGCCAGCAGTCCCGCGCGGAATGAGCAGTTCTTC
>.|.|TRBV4-2|TRBJ1-2
CASRGGENYGYTF
TGTGCCAGCAGGGGCGGGGAAAACTATGGCTACACCTTC
>.|TRBD2|TRBV5-5|TRBJ2-3
CASSLTSGSTDTQYF
TGTGCCAGCAGTTTGACTAGCGGGAGTACAGATACGCAGTATTTT
>few|.|TRBV6-4|TRBJ2-3
CASSDGGGAENTQYF
TGTGCCAGCAGTGATGGTGGGGGGGCAGAAAATACGCAGTATTTT
>.|TRBD1|TRBV2|TRBJ2-1
CASSDEGAREQFF
TGTGCCAGCAGTGACGAGGGGGCGAGGGAGCAGTTCTTC
>.|TRBD1|TRBV6-5|TRBJ1-1
CASSYRGGLAFF
TGTGCCAGCAGCTACAGGGGTGGGCTAGCTTTCTTT
>.|.|TRBV5-1|TRBJ2-2
CASSLLGGPGELFF
TGCGCCAGCAGCTTGCTGGGCGGGCCCGGGGAGCTGTTTTTT
>.|.|TRBV6-1|TRBJ1-1
CASSTPLVSTEAFF
TGTGCCAGCAGTACGCCGTTGGTGAGCACTGAAGCTTTCTTT
>.|.|TRBV18|TRBJ2-6
CASSPLDSGANVLTF
TGTGCCAGCTCACCATTAGATTCTGGGGCCAACGTCCTGACTTTC
>.|TRBD2|TRBV9|TRBJ2-1
CASSVALETSGRNEQFF
TGTGCCAGCAGCGTAGCTCTTGAGACTAGCGGGAGGAATGAGCAGTTCTTC
>once|.|TRBV2|TRBJ2-1
CASSVFETYNEQFF
TGTGCCAGCAGTGTCTTTGAGACCTACAATGAGCAGTTCTTC
>.|.|TRBV7-2|TRBJ2-3
CASSPAGSTDTQYF
TGTGCCAGCAGTCCCGCGGGGAGCACAGATACGCAGTATTTT
>.|TRBD2|TRBV6-5|TRBJ2-3
CASSYLGLGGTDTQYF
TGTGCCAGCAGTTACCTTGGACTAGGGGGCACAGATACGCAGTATTTT
>.|.|TRBV4-1|TRBJ2-7
CASSARTVAYEQYF
TGCGCCAGCAGCGCCCGGACAGTAGCCTACGAGCAGTACTTC
>.|.|TRBV11-3|TRBJ1-4
CASSLGRGSNEKLFF
TGTGCCAGCAGCTTAGGCCGGGGGTCTAATGAAAAACTGTTTTTT
>.|TRBD1|TRBV7-9|TRBJ1-5
CASSKQGALSNQPQHF
TGTGCCAGCAGCAAACAGGGGGCGTTGAGCAATCAGCCCCAGCATTTT
>.|.|TRBV7-2|TRBJ2-1
CASSLFSNEQFF
TGTGCCAGCAGCCTCTTTTCCAATGAGCAGTTCTTC
>.|TRBD2|TRBV30|TRBJ2-1
CAWARGLAKFF
TGTGCCTGGGCCCGGGGACTAGCGAAGTTCTTC